The 22 T cell receptor beta chains listed next were all sequenced from one sample in a study of blood T cell repertoires in COVID-19. Clones were sequenced by immunoSEQ multiplex PCR, and TCRdb holds only the in-frame ones, with some missing. This table holds roughly 14,000 clones, 87% found once. Sequencing input: peripheral blood. These receptors were obtained from a human donor with active COVID-19. The donor label of this sample is uncertain.

The V gene is TRBV19, the J gene TRBJ1-4; 8 bases line up with TRBD1. Trimming cost V 4 bases and J 8 bases; bases outside gene matches: 18. The germline V gene encodes CDR1 LNHDA and CDR2 SQIVND (reference sequence). The CDR3 sequence is 18 residues long. The CDR3 sequence is CASSTPRTGKANREKLFF. The DNA of the CDR3 is TGTGCCAGTAGTACACCCCGGACAGGGAAGGCGAATCGGGAAAAACTGTTTTTT.

V gene TRBV5-5 combines with J gene TRBJ1-2, with 8 positions matching TRBD1. Unmatched junction bases numbered 7, after V lost 1 base and J lost 5 bases. The CDR3 runs to 15 residues. Germline V CDR1 and CDR2: SGHKS, YYEKEE (reference sequence). CDR3 region: CASSLSTYRGYGYTF. The CDR3 DNA reads TGTGCCAGCAGCTTGTCGACTTACAGGGGGTATGGCTACACCTTC.

Concerning this clone itself: An end of the junction differs from the germline gene, which may be a read error. The rearrangement links TRBV7-2 to TRBJ2-4, with 8 bases aligning to TRBD2. This CDR3 spans 17 amino acids. The germline gives CDR1 SGHTA, CDR2 FQGNSA. The CDR3 region is CASSVAGAGGGKNIQYF. The CDR3 region has the DNA TGTGCCAGCAGCGTAGCTGGGGCGGGAGGTGGCAAAAACATTCAGTACTTC.

The chain carries TRBV18 and TRBJ1-1; D unresolved. CDR1 and CDR2 from the germline V gene are KGHSH and LQKENI. CDR3 length: 14 residues. The germline V and J ends were trimmed by 6 bases and 4 bases, with 15 bases remaining between them. This chain's CDR3 is CASSHDPEVTEAFF. The CDR3 DNA reads as TGTGCCAGCTCCCACGACCCCGAGGTCACTGAAGCTTTCTTT.

The chain joins TRBV5-1 to TRBJ2-3, with 10 nucleotides matching TRBD2. The CDR3 spans 17 residues. Per the germline V gene, CDR1 is SGHRS and CDR2 is YFSETQ. V lost 2 bases to trimming and J lost 5 bases; unmatched junction nucleotides: 11. CDR3 protein: CASSFTQRGGLGDTQYF. CDR3 in DNA: TGCGCCAGCAGCTTCACTCAGCGGGGGGGCCTTGGAGATACGCAGTATTTT.

The gene calls are TRBV9 and TRBJ1-2, with D possibly TRBD1 on 5 matching bases. This CDR3 has 15 amino acids. Germline-derived CDR1 and CDR2 are SGDLS and YYNGEE. Trimming removed 5 bases at V and 6 bases at J, with 20 bases between. The CDR3 spells CASSDNRNSPDGYTF. CDR3 DNA sequence: TGTGCCAGCAGTGATAACAGGAATAGCCCAGATGGCTACACCTTC.

This clone was detected only once. The gene calls are TRBV10-3 and TRBJ1-2; D gene ambiguous. The CDR3 consists of 11 residues. The germline V gene has CDR1 ENHRY and CDR2 SYGVKD. The V and J ends lost 2 bases and 8 bases respectively, with 6 bases between them. This CDR3 is CAISEVRGYTF. CDR3 coding DNA: TGTGCCATCAGTGAGGTCCGGGGCTACACCTTC.

This chain connects TRBV6-4 to TRBJ1-1, with unresolved D. Germline loops: CDR1 MRHNA, CDR2 SNTAGT. Deletions cut 6 bases from V and 1 base from J, with 12 bases between. The CDR3 runs to 14 residues. The CDR3 DNA sequence: TGTGCCAGCAGCCCCGGGAGGGAGAACACTGAAGCTTTCTTT. It yields the protein CASSPGRENTEAFF.

This chain links TRBV3-1 (or the pseudogene TRBV3-2) with TRBJ2-1; maybe TRBD1 (7 bases). Germline V gene sequence: CDR1 LGHDT, CDR2 YNNKEL (reference sequence). This CDR3 has 17 residues. The V end lost 1 base, the J end lost 4 bases, and 17 bases lay between the germline ends. CDR3 residues: CASSQGLTRGVYNEQFF. CDR3 sequence (DNA): TGTGCCAGCAGCCAAGGATTGACCAGGGGGGTGTACAATGAGCAGTTCTTC.

This clone is classed as medium-sized (0.01 to 0.1%). The rearrangement links TRBV6-1 to TRBJ2-7; 8 nucleotides match TRBD1. Germline V gene data show CDR1 as MNHNS and CDR2 as SASEGT. J lost 3 bases, V lost 2 bases, and 6 bases had no gene match. This CDR3 region has 15 residues. CDR3 residues: CASSELTGEYYEQYF. CDR3 DNA: TGTGCCAGCAGTGAACTGACAGGGGAATACTACGAGCAGTACTTC.

The chain is built from TRBV7-6 and TRBJ2-3; D is unclear. Trimming shortened V by 4 bases and J by 3 bases, and 17 bases separated the two germline ends. CDR1 and CDR2 from the germline V gene are SGHVS and FNYEAQ. This CDR3 spans 16 amino acids. The CDR3 DNA follows: TGTGCCAGCAGCTCGTATCAGGTGTCGTGGACAGATACGCAGTATTTT. Translation gives CASSSYQVSWTDTQYF.

In this sample, this clone turned up a few times. This chain links TRBV5-6 with TRBJ1-2; 10 bases are shared with TRBD1. The CDR3 length is 16 residues. The trim removed 4 bases at V and 5 bases at J, leaving 11 bases unmatched. CDR1 is SGHDT and CDR2 is YYEEEE in the germline V gene. The CDR3: CASSPAGQGEVYGYTF. Written as DNA, the CDR3 is TGTGCCAGCAGCCCGGCTGGACAGGGGGAAGTGTATGGCTACACCTTC.

The J gene is TRBJ2-5, the V gene TRBV18, with 10 bases aligning to TRBD1. The CDR3 length is 15 residues. Germline V lookup: CDR1 KGHSH, CDR2 LQKENI. V gave up 3 bases and J gave up 7 bases; unmatched junction bases: 8. The CDR3 DNA reads TGTGCCAGCTCACCCCCGGGACAGGGGTACGGGACCCAGTACTTC. Amino acids: CASSPPGQGYGTQYF.

The gene calls are TRBV24-1 and TRBJ2-2; 8 nucleotides align to TRBD2. The J segment lost 13 bases and the V segment lost 2 bases, leaving 8 bases of the junction unmatched. Germline V CDR1 and CDR2: KGHDR, SFDVKD. CDR3 size: 14 residues. The CDR3 DNA reads as TGTGCCACCAGTGATTCGTCACTAGCGGCGGGGCTGTTTTTT. Its translation: CATSDSSLAAGLFF.

The chain is built from TRBV28 and TRBJ1-1; D might be TRBD1 (6 bases). V was trimmed by 6 bases and J by 5 bases, leaving 25 bases between them. This CDR3 comprises 17 residues. CDR1 is MDHEN and CDR2 is SYDVKM in the germline V gene. The CDR3 nucleotides read TGTGCCAGCAGGACAACAGGGCTTGGAGTTAGTGGGACTGAAGCTTTCTTT. It specifies CASRTTGLGVSGTEAFF.

This rearrangement joins TRBV24-1 to TRBJ2-3; 12 bases fit TRBD2. Germline assignment: CDR1 KGHDR and CDR2 SFDVKD. The CDR3 has 14 amino acids. V gave up 7 bases and J gave up 5 bases; unmatched junction bases: 3. This CDR3 reads CATSGLAGLDTQYF. The CDR3 bases are TGTGCCACCAGCGGACTAGCGGGATTAGATACGCAGTATTTT.

The rearrangement joins TRBV11-2 to TRBJ1-2; the D is unclear. CDR3 length equals 12 residues. CDR1 and CDR2 from the germline V gene are SGHAT and FQNNGV. The ends were cut back, 5 bases at V and 8 bases at J, with 12 bases in the middle. CDR3 DNA sequence: TGTGCCAGCAGCCTCCGACATATCGGCTACACCTTC. Translation: CASSLRHIGYTF.

This chain connects TRBV4-3 to TRBJ2-7; tentative D call: TRBD1 (5 bases). Germline CDR1 is LGHNA and CDR2 is YSLEER. Trimming shortened V by 3 bases and J by 4 bases, and 13 bases separated the two germline ends. The CDR3 is made up of 14 amino acids. CDR3 bases: TGCGCCAGCAGCCACGGCAGGGCGACTTACGAGCAGTACTTC. Protein: CASSHGRATYEQYF.

The chain couples TRBV7-2 to TRBJ2-7, with 10 bases aligning to TRBD2. The CDR3 has 17 amino acids. The J segment lost 7 bases and the V segment lost 5 bases, leaving 17 bases of the junction unmatched. CDR1 and CDR2 (germline): SGHTA, FQGNSA. The DNA for the CDR3 is TGTGCCAGCAGCCTAAGAAGGCCTAGCGGGAGAACAGGGGAGCAGTACTTC. It encodes CASSLRRPSGRTGEQYF. Variable domain in full (rest from reference TRBV7-2 and TRBJ2-7): GAGVSQSPSNKVTEKGKDVELRCDPISGHTALYWYRQSLGQGLEFLIYFQGNSAPDKSGLPSDRFSAERTGGSVSTLTIQRTQQEDSAVYLCASSLRRPSGRTGEQYFGPGTRLTVT.

The chain is built from TRBV5-5 and TRBJ1-6; D is unresolved. Germline values: CDR1 SGHKS, CDR2 YYEKEE (reference sequence). V lost 1 base, J lost 8 bases, and 10 bases lay in between. CDR3 length: 14 residues. CDR3 nucleotides: TGTGCCAGCAGCTTGAGAGGGAAAGATTCACCCCTCCACTTT. Encoded protein: CASSLRGKDSPLHF.

The CDR3 region is CASSGSSYEQYF. DNA for the CDR3: TGTGCCAGCAGCGGTAGCTCCTACGAGCAGTACTTC. The rearrangement links TRBV13 to TRBJ2-7; D unclear. Germline assignment: CDR1 PRHDT and CDR2 FYEKMQ (reference sequence). The CDR3 covers 12 residues. The V and J ends lost 5 bases and 0 bases respectively, with 5 bases between them.

Regarding this clone: At one end, the junction sequence differs from germline, possibly due to a read error. The V call is TRBV6-4, the J call TRBJ2-3; possibly TRBD2 for D (5 bases). Germline V gene lookup returns CDR1 MRHNA and CDR2 SNTAGT. This CDR3 is 11 amino acids long. The CDR3: CASGRRTRETF. The CDR3 DNA reads TGTGCCAGCGGGCGTAGGACCCGGGAAACTTTC.